This is a list of T cell receptor beta chains from one sample in a study of cytomegalovirus exposure and HLA in healthy donors. Using immunoSEQ multiplex PCR, the repertoire was profiled, and TCRdb retains in-frame clones only, with some absent. The sample shows over 100,000 clones, 70% of them seen only once. Sequencing input: PBMCs. The origin of the receptors is a man aged 25-40 years in good health and CMV-seropositive. Each CDR3 is given with its conserved first and last residue. The D gene is left open where the match is weak. A clone size is listed for some rows: how often the clone was seen (once, few, many), or a class if it is expanded.

J	V	D	size	DNA	CDR3
TRBJ1-1	TRBV5-6	.	.	TGTGCCAGCAGCTTGACGATTTGGGACAATGAAGCTTTCTTT	CASSLTIWDNEAFF
TRBJ1-1	TRBV9	.	.	TGTGCCAGCAGCGGCAATAGGTCGGGCACTGAAGCTTTCTTT	CASSGNRSGTEAFF
TRBJ2-7	TRBV6-5	.	.	TGTGCCAGCAGCTCCCTCGATGGGCGTGACGAGCAGTACTTC	CASSSLDGRDEQYF
TRBJ1-3	TRBV29-1	.	.	TGCAGCGTAAAACTCCCGGGGGGCTGGGGAAACACCATATATTTT	CSVKLPGGWGNTIYF
TRBJ2-2	TRBV27	TRBD1	.	TGTGCCAGTGCGACAGGGGACACCGGGGAGCTGTTTTTT	CASATGDTGELFF
TRBJ1-5	TRBV6-1	.	.	TGTGCCAGCAGGTCGGGGGGCAATCAGCCCCAGCATTTT	CASRSGGNQPQHF
TRBJ1-2	TRBV7-9	TRBD1	.	TGTGCCAGCAGCCCCCGGACAGGGGGCCGACGCTATGGCTACACCTTC	CASSPRTGGRRYGYTF
TRBJ1-1	TRBV5-6	.	.	TGTGCCAGCAGCCGCCGGAGGGTGGAAACTGAAGCTTTCTTT	CASSRRRVETEAFF
TRBJ1-2	TRBV7-8	.	.	TGTGCCAGCAGCCCCGACAGGAACTATGGCTACACCTTC	CASSPDRNYGYTF
TRBJ2-1	TRBV30	.	.	TGTGCCTGGAGTGTCTGGCTAGCGATAGGGAATGAGCAGTTCTTC	CAWSVWLAIGNEQFF
TRBJ2-7	TRBV5-4	TRBD1	few	TGTGCCAGCAGCTTGGCGACAGGGGGCGAGCAGTACTTC	CASSLATGGEQYF
TRBJ2-1	TRBV28	.	.	TGTGCCAGCAGTTTCCCGTACAATGAGCAGTTCTTC	CASSFPYNEQFF
TRBJ1-6	TRBV10-1	.	.	TGCGCCAGCAGTGAGTCCCCGGGGACGGGGGTTAATTCACCCCTCCACTTT	CASSESPGTGVNSPLHF
TRBJ1-2	TRBV4-2	.	few	TGTGCCAGCAGCCAAGATCGCGGGGATGGCTACACCTTC	CASSQDRGDGYTF
TRBJ2-7	TRBV6-5	.	.	TGTGCCAGCAGTTACTCGGACGGGGTCGAGCAGTACTTC	CASSYSDGVEQYF
TRBJ1-4	TRBV29-1	.	.	TGCAGCGCCCTCGGACTTGCAACTAATGAAAAACTGTTTTTT	CSALGLATNEKLFF
TRBJ1-2	TRBV6-6	TRBD1	.	TGTGCCAGCAGTGTACAGGGGGACTATGGCTACACCTTC	CASSVQGDYGYTF
TRBJ2-1	TRBV7-7	.	few	TGTGCTAGCAGCTTAGATGCTGGCAGTGGTGAGCAGTTCTTC	CASSLDAGSGEQFF
TRBJ1-4	TRBV6-5	TRBD1	.	TGTGCCAGCAGCCCTGACAGGGATGGTGAAAAACTGTTTTTT	CASSPDRDGEKLFF
TRBJ2-5	TRBV5-1	.	.	TGCGCCAGCAGCTTCTTCCAAGAGACCCAGTACTTC	CASSFFQETQYF
TRBJ1-6	TRBV19	.	.	TGTGCCAGTAGCATCGGGGGGAATTCACCCCTCCACTTT	CASSIGGNSPLHF
TRBJ2-5	TRBV29-1	.	.	TGCAGCGTTTCGGGACACGAGACCCAGTACTTC	CSVSGHETQYF